Detailed here is one TCR beta chain. The data were obtained in a study of shared clonotypes between healthy human individuals. Only in-frame clones appear in the TCRdb table, and some are missing; sequencing was by immunoSEQ multiplex PCR. The repertoire includes about 1.1 million clones, 78% of them detected once, and 0.4% to 0.55% sits in the top ten. The CDR3 is made up of 14 amino acids. V was shortened by 5 bases and J by 7 bases, with 15 bases between the two germline ends. The V gene's germline CDR1 is KGHSH and CDR2 LQKENI. The chain links TRBV18 to TRBJ2-1, with D perhaps assigned TRBD1 or TRBD2 (6 bases each). The TCR was taken from a young man in good health. Some clones in this sample may be carry-over from other donors' samples. What was sequenced was memory CD4+ T cells from PBMCs. Subset of the sample: CD45RA-negative fraction. The DNA for the CDR3 is TGTGCCAGCTCAACGTCACAGGGAGGAAATGAGCAGTTCTTC. This gives the protein CASSTSQGGNEQFF.